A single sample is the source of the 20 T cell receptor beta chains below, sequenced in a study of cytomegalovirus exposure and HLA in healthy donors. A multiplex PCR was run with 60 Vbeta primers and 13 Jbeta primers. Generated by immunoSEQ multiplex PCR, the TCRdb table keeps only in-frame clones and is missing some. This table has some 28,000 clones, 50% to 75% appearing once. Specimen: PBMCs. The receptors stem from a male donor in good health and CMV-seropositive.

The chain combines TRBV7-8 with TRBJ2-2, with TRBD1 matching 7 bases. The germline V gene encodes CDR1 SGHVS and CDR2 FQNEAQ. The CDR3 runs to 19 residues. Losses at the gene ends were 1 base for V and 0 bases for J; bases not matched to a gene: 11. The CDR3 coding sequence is TGTGCCAGCAGCTTAGACCTAGCTGGACAGGCCCCGAACACCGGGGAGCTGTTTTTT. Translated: CASSLDLAGQAPNTGELFF.

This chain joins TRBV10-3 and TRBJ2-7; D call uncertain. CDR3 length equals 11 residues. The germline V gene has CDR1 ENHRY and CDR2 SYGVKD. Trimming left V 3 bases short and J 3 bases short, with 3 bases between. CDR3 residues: CAISDNYEQYF. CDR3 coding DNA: TGTGCCATCAGTGATAACTACGAGCAGTACTTC.

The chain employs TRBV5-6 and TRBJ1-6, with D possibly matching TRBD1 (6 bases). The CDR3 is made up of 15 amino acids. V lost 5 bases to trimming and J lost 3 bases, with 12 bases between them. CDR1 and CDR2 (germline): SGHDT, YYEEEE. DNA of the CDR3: TGTGCCAGCAGTCCTCAGGGGAACTATAATTCACCCCTCCACTTT. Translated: CASSPQGNYNSPLHF.

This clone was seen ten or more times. CDR3 amino acids: CASSVLAGEQYF. CDR3 DNA sequence: TGTGCCAGCAGTGTTTTAGCGGGCGAGCAGTACTTC. The chain recombines TRBV2 with TRBJ2-7, with 7 bases that match TRBD2. CDR1 and CDR2 from the germline V gene are SNHLY and FYNNEI. The J segment lost 6 bases and the V segment lost 4 bases, leaving 3 bases of the junction unmatched. CDR3 length: 12 residues. The variable domain in full, completed from reference TRBV2 and TRBJ2-7, reads EPEVTQTPSHQVTQMGQEVILRCVPISNHLYFYWYRQILGQKVEFLVSFYNNEISEKSEIFDDQFSVERPDGSNFTLKIRSTKLEDSAMYFCASSVLAGEQYFGPGTRLTVT.

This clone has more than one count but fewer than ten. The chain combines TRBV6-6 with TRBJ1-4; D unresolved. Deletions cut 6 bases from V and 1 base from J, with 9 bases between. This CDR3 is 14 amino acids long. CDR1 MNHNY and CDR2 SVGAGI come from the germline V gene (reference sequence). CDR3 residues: CASSRVGTNEKLFF. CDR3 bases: TGTGCCAGCAGCCGGGTGGGAACTAATGAAAAACTGTTTTTT.

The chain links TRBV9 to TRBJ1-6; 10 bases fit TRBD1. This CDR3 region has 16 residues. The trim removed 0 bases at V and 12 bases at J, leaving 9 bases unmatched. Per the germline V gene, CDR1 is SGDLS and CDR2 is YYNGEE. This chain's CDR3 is CASSVEATGGRGPLHF. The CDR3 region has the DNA TGTGCCAGCAGCGTAGAAGCGACAGGGGGCCGGGGACCCCTCCACTTT.

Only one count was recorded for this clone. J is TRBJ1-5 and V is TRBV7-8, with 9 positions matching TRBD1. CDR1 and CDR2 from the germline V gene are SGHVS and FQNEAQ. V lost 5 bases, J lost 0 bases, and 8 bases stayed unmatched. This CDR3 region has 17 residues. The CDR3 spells CASSRTGATNSNQPQHF. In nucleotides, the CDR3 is TGTGCCAGCAGCCGGACAGGGGCCACTAATAGCAATCAGCCCCAGCATTTT.

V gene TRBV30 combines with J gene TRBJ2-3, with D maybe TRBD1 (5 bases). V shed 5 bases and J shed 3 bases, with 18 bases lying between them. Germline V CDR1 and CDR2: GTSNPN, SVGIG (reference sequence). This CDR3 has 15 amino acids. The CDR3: CAWDRGHRGTDTQYF. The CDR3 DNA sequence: TGTGCCTGGGACAGAGGACATCGAGGTACAGATACGCAGTATTTT.

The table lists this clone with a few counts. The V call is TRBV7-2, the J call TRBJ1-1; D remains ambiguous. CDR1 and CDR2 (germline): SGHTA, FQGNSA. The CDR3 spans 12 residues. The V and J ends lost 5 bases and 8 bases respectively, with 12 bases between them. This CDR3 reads CASSRFVREAFF. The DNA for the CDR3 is TGTGCCAGCAGCCGGTTTGTGAGGGAAGCTTTCTTT.

CDR3 DNA: TGTGCCACTATGGGGGGGGCCAGCTATGGCTACACCTTC. Amino acid sequence: CATMGGASYGYTF. V is TRBV27 and J is TRBJ1-2; TRBD1 might be the D (6 bases). This CDR3 region has 13 residues. From germline, CDR1 is MNHEY and CDR2 SMNVEV (reference sequence). The germline V and J ends were trimmed by 10 bases and 4 bases, with 16 bases remaining between them.

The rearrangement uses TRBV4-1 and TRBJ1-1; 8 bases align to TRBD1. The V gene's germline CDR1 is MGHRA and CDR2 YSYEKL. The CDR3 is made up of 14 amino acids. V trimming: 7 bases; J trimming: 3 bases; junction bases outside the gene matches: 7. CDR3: CASTTQGGDTEAFF. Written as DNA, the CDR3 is TGCGCCAGCACGACACAGGGGGGAGACACTGAAGCTTTCTTT.

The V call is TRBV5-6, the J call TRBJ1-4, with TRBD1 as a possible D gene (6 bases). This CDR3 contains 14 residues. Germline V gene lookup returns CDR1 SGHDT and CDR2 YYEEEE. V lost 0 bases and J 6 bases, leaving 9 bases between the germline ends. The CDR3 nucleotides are TGTGCCAGCAGCTTGGGCCCAGGGGATGAAAAACTGTTTTTT. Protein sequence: CASSLGPGDEKLFF.

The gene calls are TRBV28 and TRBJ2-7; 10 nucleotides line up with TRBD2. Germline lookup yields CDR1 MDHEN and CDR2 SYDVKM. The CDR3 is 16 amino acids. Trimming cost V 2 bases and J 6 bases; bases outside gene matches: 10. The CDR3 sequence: CASSLASSGRGREQYF. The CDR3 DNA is TGTGCCAGCAGTTTAGCGTCTAGCGGGAGAGGACGCGAGCAGTACTTC. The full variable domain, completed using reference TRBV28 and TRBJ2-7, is DVKVTQSSRYLVKRTGEKVFLECVQDMDHENMFWYRQDPGLGLRLIYFSYDVKMKEKGDIPEGYSVSREKKERFSLILESASTNQTSMYLCASSLASSGRGREQYFGPGTRLTVT.

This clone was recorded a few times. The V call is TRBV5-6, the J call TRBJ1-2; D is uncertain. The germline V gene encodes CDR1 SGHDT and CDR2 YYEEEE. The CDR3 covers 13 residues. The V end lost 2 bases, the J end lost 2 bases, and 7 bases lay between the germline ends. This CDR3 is CASSLDENYGYTF. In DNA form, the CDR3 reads TGTGCCAGCAGCTTAGATGAGAACTATGGCTACACCTTC. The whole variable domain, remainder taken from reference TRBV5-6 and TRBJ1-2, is DAGVTQSPTHLIKTRGQQVTLRCSPKSGHDTVSWYQQALGQGPQFIFQYYEEEERQRGNFPDRFSGHQFPNYSSELNVNALLLGDSALYLCASSLDENYGYTFGSGTRLTVV.

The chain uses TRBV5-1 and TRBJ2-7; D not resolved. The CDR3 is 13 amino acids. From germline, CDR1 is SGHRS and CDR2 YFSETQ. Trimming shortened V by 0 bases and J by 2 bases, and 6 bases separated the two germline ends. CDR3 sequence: CASSLDSTYEQYF. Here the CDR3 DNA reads TGCGCCAGCAGCTTGGACAGTACCTACGAGCAGTACTTC.

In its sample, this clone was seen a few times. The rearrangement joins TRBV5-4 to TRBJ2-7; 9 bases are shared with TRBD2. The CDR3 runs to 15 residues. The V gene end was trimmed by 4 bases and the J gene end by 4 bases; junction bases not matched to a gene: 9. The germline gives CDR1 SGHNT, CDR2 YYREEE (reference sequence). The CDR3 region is CASSVQAGGPYEQYF. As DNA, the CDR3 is TGTGCCAGCAGCGTCCAGGCGGGAGGGCCGTACGAGCAGTACTTC.

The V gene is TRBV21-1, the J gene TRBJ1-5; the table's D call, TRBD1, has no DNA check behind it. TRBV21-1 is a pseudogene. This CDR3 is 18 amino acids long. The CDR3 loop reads CASSKDDSPVYSNQPQHF. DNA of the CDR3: TGTGCCAGCAGCAAAGATGACAGCCCTGTTTATAGCAATCAGCCCCAGCATTTT.

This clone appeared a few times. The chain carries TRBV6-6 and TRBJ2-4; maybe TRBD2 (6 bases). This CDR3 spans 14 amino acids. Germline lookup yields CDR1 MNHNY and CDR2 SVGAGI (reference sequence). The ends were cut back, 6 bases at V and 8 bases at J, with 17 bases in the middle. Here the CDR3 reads CASSPGARRDIQYF. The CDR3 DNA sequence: TGTGCCAGCAGCCCCGGGGCCCGGAGGGACATTCAGTACTTC.

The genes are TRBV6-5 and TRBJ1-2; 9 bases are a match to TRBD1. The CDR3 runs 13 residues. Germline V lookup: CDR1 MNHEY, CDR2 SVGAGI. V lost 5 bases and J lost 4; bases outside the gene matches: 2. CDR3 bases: TGTGCCAGCAGTCTGACAGGGGGCTATGGCTACACCTTC. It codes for CASSLTGGYGYTF.

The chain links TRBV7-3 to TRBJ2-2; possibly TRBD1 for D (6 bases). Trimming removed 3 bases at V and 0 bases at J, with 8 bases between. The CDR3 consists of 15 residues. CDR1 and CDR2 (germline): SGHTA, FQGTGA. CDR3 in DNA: TGTGCCAGCAGCTTTGGGACACCGAACACCGGGGAGCTGTTTTTT. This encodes CASSFGTPNTGELFF.